The rows below give T cell receptor beta chains drawn from one sample of a study of OX40 agonist ivuxolimab in advanced cancers. Generated by immunoSEQ multiplex PCR, the TCRdb table keeps only in-frame clones and is missing some. The sample lists 55,000 to 75,000 clones; around 81% were seen once. The sample was CD4+ or CD8+ T cells sorted from blood, taken in a trial of the OX40 agonist ivuxolimab. These receptors originate from an adult with an advanced solid tumor such as melanoma, head and neck, liver or kidney cancer. Each CDR3 is given with its conserved first and last residue. The D gene is left open where the match is weak. Clone size is shown for a subset of rows, as once, few, many or a class of expanded clone.

len,abundance,v_gene,d_gene,j_gene,CDR3nt,CDR3aa
19,few,TRBV27,NA,TRBJ2-6,TGTGCCAGCAGTTTAACGCCGACAGACCTGGGCTCTGGGGCCAACGTCCTGACTTTC,CASSLTPTDLGSGANVLTF
14,once,TRBV28,NA,TRBJ2-2,TGTGCCAGCAAAGGGCAGGAGAGGACCGGGGAGCTGTTTTTT,CASKGQERTGELFF
15,NA,TRBV6-5,NA,TRBJ2-3,TGTGCCAGCAGTTCCCGGACAGAGGCTCTTGATACGCAGTATTTT,CASSSRTEALDTQYF
19,once,TRBV7-2,TRBD2,TRBJ2-1,TGTGCCAGCAGCCCCTGGATGTTGGGACTAGCGGGGGGGACCAATGAGCAGTTCTTC,CASSPWMLGLAGGTNEQFF
13,once,TRBV5-4,NA,TRBJ1-2,TGTGCCAGCCTAACCTCGAAAAACTATGGCTACACCTTC,CASLTSKNYGYTF
14,once,TRBV19,NA,TRBJ2-7,TGTGCCAGTAAGGGGGGCCCGAGCTCCTACGAGCAGTACTTC,CASKGGPSSYEQYF
14,NA,TRBV9,NA,TRBJ1-5,TGTGCCAGCAGCCCTGGGGGGGGCGATCAGCCCCAGCATTTT,CASSPGGGDQPQHF
16,NA,TRBV7-9,TRBD2,TRBJ2-3,TGTGCCAGCAGCTTTCGGCGGGAGATTGGCGCAGATACGCAGTATTTT,CASSFRREIGADTQYF
12,NA,TRBV7-9,NA,TRBJ1-2,TGTGCCAGCAGCTCAGACTACTATGGCTACACCTTC,CASSSDYYGYTF
11,NA,TRBV2,NA,TRBJ1-5,TGTGCCAGCAGTTACGCTCAGCCCCAGCATTTT,CASSYAQPQHF
15,NA,TRBV5-1,NA,TRBJ2-5,TGCGCCAGCAGCTTGCGGGGGGCAAGGCAAGAGACCCAGTACTTC,CASSLRGARQETQYF
13,NA,TRBV15,NA,TRBJ2-7,TGTGCCACCAAGGGGGGCCACTCCTACGAGCAGTACTTC,CATKGGHSYEQYF
14,NA,TRBV18,TRBD2,TRBJ2-1,TGTGCCAGCTCACCAGAGCGGGGGTACAATGAGCAGTTCTTC,CASSPERGYNEQFF
11,NA,TRBV2,NA,TRBJ2-7,TGTGCCATTGAGGCAGGGTACGAGCAGTACTTC,CAIEAGYEQYF
14,NA,TRBV11-1,NA,TRBJ2-6,TGTGCCAGCAGCTCCGGGTCTGGGGCCAACGTCCTGACTTTC,CASSSGSGANVLTF
16,NA,TRBV11-2,NA,TRBJ2-5,TGTGCCAGCAGGCGCGGTGTGGGGTGGGGCGGAGAGACCCAGTACTTC,CASRRGVGWGGETQYF
15,NA,TRBV28,TRBD2,TRBJ2-1,TGTGCCAGCAGTTTACTAGCGGGGGGCTACAATGAGCAGTTCTTC,CASSLLAGGYNEQFF
17,NA,TRBV7-9,TRBD1,TRBJ1-1,TGTGCCAGCAGTCACCGACAGGGGTCAGATACGAACACTGAAGCTTTCTTT,CASSHRQGSDTNTEAFF
15,NA,TRBV5-4,TRBD1,TRBJ1-1,TGTGCCAGCAGCTTCGACAGGGGGCCACGCACTGAAGCTTTCTTT,CASSFDRGPRTEAFF
15,NA,TRBV19,NA,TRBJ2-6,TGTGCCAGTATCACTACCCGAACTGGGGCCAACGTCCTGACTTTC,CASITTRTGANVLTF
14,NA,TRBV5-1,TRBD2,TRBJ2-2,TGCGCCAGCAGCTTTGGGGGAGGGACCGGGGAGCTGTTTTTT,CASSFGGGTGELFF
14,NA,TRBV6-5,NA,TRBJ2-2,TGTGCCAGCAGCTATCGACTGAACACCGGGGAGCTGTTTTTT,CASSYRLNTGELFF
15,NA,TRBV11-2,NA,TRBJ2-1,TGTGCCAGCAGCTTAGTGGCGGGAAGGGACAATGAGCAGTTCTTC,CASSLVAGRDNEQFF
15,NA,TRBV30,TRBD2,TRBJ2-3,TGTGCCTGGAGTGTAAAACTAGCGGGAGAAGATACGCAGTATTTT,CAWSVKLAGEDTQYF
13,NA,TRBV7-9,NA,TRBJ1-5,TGTGCCAGCAGCTTGGGGGGATATCAGCCCCAGCATTTT,CASSLGGYQPQHF
15,NA,TRBV4-3,TRBD1,TRBJ1-4,TGCGCCAGCAGCCAAGACAGGGGGCTTGGGGAAAAACTGTTTTTT,CASSQDRGLGEKLFF
15,NA,TRBV11-2,TRBD2,TRBJ2-3,TGTGCCAGCAGCTCCCTCGGGGGGGGGCCGGATACGCAGTATTTT,CASSSLGGGPDTQYF
14,once,TRBV4-2,NA,TRBJ2-2,TGTGCCAGCAGCCAGAGGCCCGGCAGCAGGGAGCTGTTTTTT,CASSQRPGSRELFF
15,few,TRBV18,TRBD1,TRBJ1-3,TGTGCCAGCTCACCTTCTACAGGGGCGGGAAACACCATATATTTT,CASSPSTGAGNTIYF
15,NA,TRBV15,NA,TRBJ1-1,TGTGCCACCAGCAGAGGGGGCCTAACTCCCACTGAAGCTTTCTTT,CATSRGGLTPTEAFF
12,once,TRBV7-9,NA,TRBJ1-1,TGTGCCAGCAGGGAAAGGCGGGGGCAGGCTTTCTTT,CASRERRGQAFF
13,NA,TRBV7-2,NA,TRBJ2-1,TGTGCCAGCAGCTCGCGGATGTACAATGAGCAGTTCTTC,CASSSRMYNEQFF
15,NA,TRBV6-1,TRBD2,TRBJ2-5,TGTGCCAGCAGTGACGAGGTAGCGGGAAGGAAGACCCAGTACTTC,CASSDEVAGRKTQYF
14,few,TRBV19,NA,TRBJ1-2,TGTGCCAGTAGTCCTGGGGACCGTCTCTATGGCTACACCTTC,CASSPGDRLYGYTF
13,NA,TRBV19,NA,TRBJ1-1,TGTGCCAGTGCGAACAGGGCCGGGCCTAAAGCTTTCTTT,CASANRAGPKAFF
15,NA,TRBV2,TRBD1,TRBJ2-2,TGTGCCAGCAGTGATCCCCACAGGGGTACGGGGGAGCTGTTTTTT,CASSDPHRGTGELFF
19,NA,TRBV4-2,TRBD2,TRBJ2-2,TGTGCCAGCAGCCAAGATCCCTTGGTTACTAGCGGGACGAGGGGGGAGCTGTTTTTT,CASSQDPLVTSGTRGELFF
16,NA,TRBV7-2,TRBD2,TRBJ2-2,TGTGCCAGCAGCCGTCGGACTAGCGGGGTGACCGGGGAGCTGTTTTTT,CASSRRTSGVTGELFF
16,NA,TRBV18,NA,TRBJ1-3,TGTGCCAGCTCACCACGAACACTTCACTCTGGAAACACCATATATTTT,CASSPRTLHSGNTIYF
14,few,TRBV10-3,NA,TRBJ1-5,TGTGCCATCAGTGAGTCGGGAGGCAATCAGCCCCAGCATTTT,CAISESGGNQPQHF
16,NA,TRBV29-1,TRBD1,TRBJ2-5,TGCAGCGTTGAATGGGCGGTCAGGGGGCCCCAAGAGACCCAGTACTTC,CSVEWAVRGPQETQYF
15,NA,TRBV2,NA,TRBJ2-4,TGTGCCAGCAGTGACGGCCAGCTAGCCAAAAACATTCAGTACTTC,CASSDGQLAKNIQYF
19,NA,TRBV10-1,NA,TRBJ1-3,TGCGCCAGCAGTGAGTCGACATTGGGAGGGGAGGCCGATGGAAACACCATATATTTT,CASSESTLGGEADGNTIYF
15,NA,TRBV29-1,TRBD1,TRBJ2-2,TGCAGCGTTGGGCAGGGGGCATATCTTGGCGGGGAGCTGTTTTTT,CSVGQGAYLGGELFF
15,few,TRBV4-2,NA,TRBJ1-6,TGTGCCAGCAGCTTGTCGGGCAGGAGCTATTCACCCCTCCACTTT,CASSLSGRSYSPLHF
19,NA,TRBV27,TRBD1,TRBJ2-2,TGTGCCAGCAGTTCCTCCTGGACAGGGTCTATCTTGAACACCGGGGAGCTGTTTTTT,CASSSSWTGSILNTGELFF
15,NA,TRBV14,TRBD1,TRBJ2-7,TGTGCCAGCAGCCAGGGACAGGGGTACACCTACGAGCAGTACTTC,CASSQGQGYTYEQYF
14,once,TRBV15,TRBD2,TRBJ2-5,TGTGCCACCAGCAGGCGGGAGCCTGGGGAGACCCAGTACTTC,CATSRREPGETQYF
13,NA,TRBV14,NA,TRBJ1-4,TGTGCCAGCAGCCGGGGGCTTAATGAAAAACTGTTTTTT,CASSRGLNEKLFF
11,NA,TRBV29-1,NA,TRBJ2-6,TGCAGCGTTGAAGGGGCAGGGGTCCTGACTTTC,CSVEGAGVLTF
16,NA,TRBV28,TRBD2,TRBJ2-5,TGTGCCAGCAGTTCTCCTCGGGGGGGCTTGGAGGAGACCCAGTACTTC,CASSSPRGGLEETQYF
17,NA,TRBV28,TRBD2,TRBJ2-3,TGTGCCAGCAGTAATTCCGTAGCGGGGGGGCTCACAGATACGCAGTATTTT,CASSNSVAGGLTDTQYF
18,NA,TRBV27,TRBD2,TRBJ2-5,TGTGCCAGCAGCCCAACTACGGGGCTAGCGGGGATTCAAGAGACCCAGTACTTC,CASSPTTGLAGIQETQYF
13,NA,TRBV5-1,TRBD1,TRBJ2-5,TGCGCCAGCAGCTTGATACAGGGGGAGACCCAGTACTTC,CASSLIQGETQYF
16,NA,TRBV9,TRBD2,TRBJ2-7,TGTGCCAGCAGCCCCCGCCCGCGGGAGGGCTCCGACGAGCAGTACTTC,CASSPRPREGSDEQYF
13,NA,TRBV10-3,NA,TRBJ1-4,TGTGCCATCAGTGAGCCAGGGAGTGAAAAACTGTTTTTT,CAISEPGSEKLFF
14,NA,TRBV6-5,TRBD1,TRBJ1-1,TGTGCCAGCAGTCGTAGACAGGGCCGGGTCGAAGCTTTCTTT,CASSRRQGRVEAFF
12,NA,TRBV10-3,NA,TRBJ2-7,TGTGCCATCAGTGGGGGGCAGAACGAGCAGTACTTC,CAISGGQNEQYF